The clone carrying this TCR beta chain has at least ten counts. Its specificity is unknown. This record comes from a study of blood T cells in healthy people across ages. Study details: Per every two T cells, about one barcoded beta molecule was captured by template switching.

Study-level results: TCR beta diversity tracked closely with naive T cell percentage. One million T cells yielded diversity estimates that were considered underestimates. PBMCs that were unsorted prevented a conclusive naive versus antigen-experienced comparison.

Germline V gene sequence: CDR1 ENHRY, CDR2 SYGVKD. The V gene lost 0 bases and the J gene lost 10 bases, with 13 bases spanning the gap. The CDR3 runs 15 residues. Through a sample-barcoded 5' primer and a J-beta primer mix, a second PCR was run for roughly 6 to 12 cycles. Via MiXCR, TCRdb re-called the 5' RACE reads, giving one row per CDR3 protein. Here the sample spans 800,000 to 950,000 distinct CDR3 sequences, 35% to 40% being singletons. The sequence derives from a man younger than 35 in good health. Sequencing used blood. This sequence joins TRBV10-3 and TRBJ1-6; possibly TRBD1 for D (5 bases). CDR3 loop: CAISESNRIDSPLHF. The CDR3 DNA sequence: TGTGCCATCAGTGAGTCGAACAGGATAGACTCACCCCTCCACTTT.